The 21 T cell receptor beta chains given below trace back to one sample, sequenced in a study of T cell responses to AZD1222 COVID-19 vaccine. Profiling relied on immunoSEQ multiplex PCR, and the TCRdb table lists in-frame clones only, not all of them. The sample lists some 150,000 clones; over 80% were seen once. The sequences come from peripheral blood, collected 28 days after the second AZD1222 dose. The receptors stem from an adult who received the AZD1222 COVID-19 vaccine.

The CDR3 region has the DNA TGTGCCAGCAGACCCGGGGGGCTAGGGGCCGAGCAGTACTTC. Translating gives CASRPGGLGAEQYF. The V call is TRBV6-5, the J call TRBJ2-7, with D possibly being TRBD2 (7 bases). The V end was cut by 6 bases, the J end by 6 bases, with 18 bases between. Per the germline V gene, CDR1 is MNHEY and CDR2 is SVGAGI. CDR3 length equals 14 residues.

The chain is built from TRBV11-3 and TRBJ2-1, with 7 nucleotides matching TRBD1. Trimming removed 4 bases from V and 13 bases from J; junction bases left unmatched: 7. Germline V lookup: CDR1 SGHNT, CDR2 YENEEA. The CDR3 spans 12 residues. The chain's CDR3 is CASSSSWDRQFF. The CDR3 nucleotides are TGTGCCAGCAGCTCCTCTTGGGACAGACAGTTCTTC.

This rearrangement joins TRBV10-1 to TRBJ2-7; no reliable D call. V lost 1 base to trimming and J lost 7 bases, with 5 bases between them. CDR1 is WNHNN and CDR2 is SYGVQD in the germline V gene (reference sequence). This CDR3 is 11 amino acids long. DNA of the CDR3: TGCGCCAGCAGTGAGTTGGAAGAGCAGTACTTC. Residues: CASSELEEQYF.

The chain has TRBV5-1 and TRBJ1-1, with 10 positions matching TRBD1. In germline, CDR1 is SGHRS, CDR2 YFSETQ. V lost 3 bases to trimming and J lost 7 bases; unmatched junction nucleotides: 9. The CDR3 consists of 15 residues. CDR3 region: CASSSPPGQGSEAFF. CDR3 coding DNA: TGCGCCAGCAGCTCGCCGCCGGGACAGGGGAGTGAAGCTTTCTTT.

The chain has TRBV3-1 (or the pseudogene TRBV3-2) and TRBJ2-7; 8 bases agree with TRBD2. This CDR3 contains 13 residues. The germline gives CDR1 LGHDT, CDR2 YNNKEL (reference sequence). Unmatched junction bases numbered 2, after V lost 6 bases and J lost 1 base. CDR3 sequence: CASRASGSYEQYF. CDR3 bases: TGTGCCAGCAGGGCTAGCGGGTCCTACGAGCAGTACTTC.

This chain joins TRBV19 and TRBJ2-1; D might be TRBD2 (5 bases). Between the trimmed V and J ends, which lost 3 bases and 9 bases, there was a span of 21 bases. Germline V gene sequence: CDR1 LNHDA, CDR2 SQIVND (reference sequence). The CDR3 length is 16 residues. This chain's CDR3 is CASSISGSQVSSEQFF. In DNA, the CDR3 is TGTGCCAGTAGTATCTCGGGGTCCCAGGTATCGAGTGAGCAGTTCTTC.

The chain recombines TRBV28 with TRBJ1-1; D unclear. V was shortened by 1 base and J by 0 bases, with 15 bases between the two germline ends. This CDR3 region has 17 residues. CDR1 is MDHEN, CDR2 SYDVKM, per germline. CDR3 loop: CASSLYPPSAMNTEAFF. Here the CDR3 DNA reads TGTGCCAGCAGTTTATACCCTCCTTCGGCGATGAACACTGAAGCTTTCTTT.

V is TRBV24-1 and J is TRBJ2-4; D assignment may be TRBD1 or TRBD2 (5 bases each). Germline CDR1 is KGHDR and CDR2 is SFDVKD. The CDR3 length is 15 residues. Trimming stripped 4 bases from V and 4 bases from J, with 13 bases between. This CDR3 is CATSDGAGGKNIQYF. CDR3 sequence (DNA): TGTGCCACCAGTGACGGGGCAGGAGGAAAAAACATTCAGTACTTC.

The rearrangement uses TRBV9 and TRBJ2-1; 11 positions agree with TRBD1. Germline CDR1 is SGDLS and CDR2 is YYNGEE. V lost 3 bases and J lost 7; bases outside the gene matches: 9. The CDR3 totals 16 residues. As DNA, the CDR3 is TGTGCCAGCAGCGAGAGGACAGGGGGCGCTTATAATGAGCAGTTCTTC. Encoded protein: CASSERTGGAYNEQFF.

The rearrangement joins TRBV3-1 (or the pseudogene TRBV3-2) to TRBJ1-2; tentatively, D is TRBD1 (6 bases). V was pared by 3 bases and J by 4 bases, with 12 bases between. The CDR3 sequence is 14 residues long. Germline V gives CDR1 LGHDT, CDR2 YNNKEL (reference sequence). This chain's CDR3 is CASSQRQGSYGYTF. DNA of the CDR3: TGTGCCAGCAGCCAGCGGCAGGGGAGCTATGGCTACACCTTC.

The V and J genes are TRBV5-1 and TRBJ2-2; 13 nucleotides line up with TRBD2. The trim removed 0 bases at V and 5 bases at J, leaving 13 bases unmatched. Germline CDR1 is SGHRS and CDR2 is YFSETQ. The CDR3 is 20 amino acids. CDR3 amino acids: CASSLGPRLAGGRDTGELFF. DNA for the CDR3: TGCGCCAGCAGCTTGGGCCCAAGACTAGCGGGAGGCCGGGATACCGGGGAGCTGTTTTTT.

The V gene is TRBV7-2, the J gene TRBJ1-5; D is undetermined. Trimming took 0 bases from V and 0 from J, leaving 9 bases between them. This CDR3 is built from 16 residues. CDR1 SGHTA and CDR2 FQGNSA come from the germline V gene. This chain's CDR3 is CASSLASWNSNQPQHF. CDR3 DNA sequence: TGTGCCAGCAGCTTAGCCTCCTGGAATAGCAATCAGCCCCAGCATTTT.

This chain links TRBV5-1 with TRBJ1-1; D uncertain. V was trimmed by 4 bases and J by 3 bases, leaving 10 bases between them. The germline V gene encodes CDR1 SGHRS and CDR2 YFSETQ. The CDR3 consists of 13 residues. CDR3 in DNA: TGCGCCAGCAGCAACCGGGATTACACTGAAGCTTTCTTT. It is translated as CASSNRDYTEAFF.

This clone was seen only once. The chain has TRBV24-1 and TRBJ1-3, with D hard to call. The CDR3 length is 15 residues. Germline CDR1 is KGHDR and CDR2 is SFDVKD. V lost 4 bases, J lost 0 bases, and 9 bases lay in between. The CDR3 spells CATSDGQSSGNTIYF. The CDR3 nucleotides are TGTGCCACCAGTGACGGCCAGAGCTCTGGAAACACCATATATTTT.

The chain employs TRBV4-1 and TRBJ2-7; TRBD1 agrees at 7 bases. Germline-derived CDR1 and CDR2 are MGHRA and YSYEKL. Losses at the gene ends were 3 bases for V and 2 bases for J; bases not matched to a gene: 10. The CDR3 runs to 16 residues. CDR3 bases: TGCGCCAGCAGCCATTCAAACAGGGGATCCGCCTACGAGCAGTACTTC. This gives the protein CASSHSNRGSAYEQYF.

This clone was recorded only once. In nucleotides, the CDR3 is TGTGCCAGCAGTTACAAGTTAGTCCCGAGCGGACTTATGGATGAGCAGTTCTTC. This translates into CASSYKLVPSGLMDEQFF. The chain links TRBV6-2 or TRBV6-3 to TRBJ2-1; TRBD2 might be the D (5 bases). V gave up 2 bases and J gave up 8 bases, with 25 bases separating them. In germline, CDR1 is MNHEY, CDR2 SVGEGT. This CDR3 contains 18 residues.

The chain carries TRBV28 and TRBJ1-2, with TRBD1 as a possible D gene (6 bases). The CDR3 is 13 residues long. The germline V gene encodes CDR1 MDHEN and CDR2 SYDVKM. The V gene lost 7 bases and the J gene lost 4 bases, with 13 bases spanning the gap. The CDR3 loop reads CASNKDRLYGYTF. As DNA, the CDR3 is TGTGCCAGCAATAAGGACAGACTCTATGGCTACACCTTC.

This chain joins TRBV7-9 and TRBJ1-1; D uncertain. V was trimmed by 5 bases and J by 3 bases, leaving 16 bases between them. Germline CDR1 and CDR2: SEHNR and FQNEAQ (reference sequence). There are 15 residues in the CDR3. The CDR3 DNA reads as TGTGCCAGCAGCGCCCACCCCCCCATGGACACTGAAGCTTTCTTT. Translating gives CASSAHPPMDTEAFF. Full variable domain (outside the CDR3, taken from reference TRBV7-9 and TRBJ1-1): DTGVSQNPRHKITKRGQNVTFRCDPISEHNRLYWYRQTLGQGPEFLTYFQNEAQLEKSRLLSDRFSAERPKGSFSTLEIQRTEQGDSAMYLCASSAHPPMDTEAFFGQGTRLTVV.

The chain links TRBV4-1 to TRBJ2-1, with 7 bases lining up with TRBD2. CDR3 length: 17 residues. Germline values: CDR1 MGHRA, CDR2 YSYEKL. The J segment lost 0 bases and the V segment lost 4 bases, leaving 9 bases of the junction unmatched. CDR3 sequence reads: CASSLELGRGSYNEQFF. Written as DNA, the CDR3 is TGCGCCAGCAGCCTTGAACTTGGGAGGGGCTCCTACAATGAGCAGTTCTTC.

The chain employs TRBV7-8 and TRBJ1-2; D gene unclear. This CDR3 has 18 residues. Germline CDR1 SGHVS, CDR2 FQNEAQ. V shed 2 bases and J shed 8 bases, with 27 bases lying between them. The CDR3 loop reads CASSLNLPTTATTSGYTF. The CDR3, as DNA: TGTGCCAGCAGCTTAAACCTCCCGACGACCGCCACGACGTCAGGCTACACCTTC.

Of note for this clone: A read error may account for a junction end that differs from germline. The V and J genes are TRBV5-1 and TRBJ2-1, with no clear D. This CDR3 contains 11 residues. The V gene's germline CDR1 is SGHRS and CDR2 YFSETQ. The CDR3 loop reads CASSDGHHGVF. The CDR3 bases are TGCGCCAGCAGCGATGGTCATCATGGAGTCTTC.